The text below deals with one T cell receptor beta chain. Its antigen remains unknown. This specimen belongs to a study of cytomegalovirus exposure and HLA in healthy donors. Points from the study as a whole: The study designated 150 or so TCR beta chains cytomegalovirus-associated.

The CDR3 is 16 amino acids. Germline values: CDR1 SGHTA, CDR2 FQGTGA. Trimming stripped 5 bases from V and 7 bases from J, with 20 bases between. The PCR had 60 Vbeta and 13 Jbeta primers. Clones were sequenced by immunoSEQ multiplex PCR, and TCRdb holds only the in-frame ones, with some missing. This table holds about 60,000 clones, less than 85% found once. The clonotype originates from a woman in her fifties or sixties in good health and CMV-seropositive. The sequenced material came from PBMCs. The V and J genes are TRBV7-3 and TRBJ2-2; tentatively, D is TRBD2 (5 bases). The CDR3 sequence is CASSRLATGSDGELFF. DNA for the CDR3: TGTGCCAGCAGCCGGCTAGCTACGGGTTCGGACGGGGAGCTGTTTTTT.